Below, 2 T cell receptor beta chains from the same sample are listed, as sequenced in a study of vaccination effects on CD4 cells after COVID-19 (dated by TCRdb to 2022 to 2024). To identify antigen-specific CD4+ T cell clonotypes by their expansion, the ViraFEST assay first stimulated PBMC with viral peptide pools and then applied TCR sequencing. After 10 days of culture, CD4+ T cells were isolated with the EasySep CD4+ T cell isolation kit. PCR-confirmed SARS-CoV-2 infection had occurred in convalescent patients between March and December 2020, before the Alpha, Beta and Delta variants emerged in the United States. Libraries were made using the immunoSEQ multiplex PCR assay. TCRdb carries this immuneACCESS record with in-frame sequences only. Its versions omit some clonotypes, under half of them owing to an unresolved V gene in the studies checked, with the rest unexplained. For this sample the table gives about 19,000 clones, of which roughly 74% were detected only once. The ten top clones hold 16% of the sample.

The antigens these receptors bind are not known. This specimen was CD4+ T cells from PBMCs cultured with SARS-CoV-2 spike peptides, taken before COVID-19 vaccination. The sample's cell subset or site label, decoded: SARS-CoV-2 spike overlapping peptide pool stimulation. The source of these receptors is a human donor who had a prior SARS-CoV-2 infection.

There are a few counts of this clone. The rearrangement uses TRBV14 and TRBJ1-1; 8 bases align to TRBD1. Germline loops: CDR1 SGHDN, CDR2 FVKESK. The CDR3 sequence is 16 residues long. V lost 4 bases and J lost 0; bases outside the gene matches: 7. CDR3 sequence: CASSPDRGQLNTEAFF. Written as DNA, the CDR3 is TGTGCCAGCAGCCCAGACAGGGGACAACTGAACACTGAAGCTTTCTTT.

This clone has only a few counts. The chain carries TRBV21-1 and TRBJ1-5; TRBD1 is the table's D call, not checked against the DNA. TRBV21-1 counts as a pseudogene. This CDR3 spans 18 amino acids. CDR3 coding DNA: TGTGCCAGCAGCCACCGGGACAGCTTAAACCATAGCAATCAGCCCCAGCATTTT. It specifies CASSHRDSLNHSNQPQHF.